Listed below are T cell receptor beta chains from one sample, sequenced in a study of T cell responses to AZD1222 COVID-19 vaccine. TCRdb keeps only in-frame clones here, not all; method: immunoSEQ multiplex PCR. The sample holds about 140,000 clones, approximately 95% seen once. The sequencing here drew on peripheral blood, taken on day 0 of MenACWY control vaccination. The receptors were gathered from an adult in good health. Each CDR3 is given with its conserved first and last residue. The D gene is left open where the match is weak. Only some rows state a clone size, as once, few, many or a class for expanded clones.

>TRBV19|NA|14|NA|TRBJ1-6
TGTGCCAGTACCCCGGGACGGGATAATTCACCCCTCCACTTT
CASTPGRDNSPLHF
>TRBV19|NA|13|TRBD2|TRBJ2-7
TGTGCCAGTAGTTCCGGACTAGAACGCGAGCAGTACTTC
CASSSGLEREQYF
>TRBV7-2|NA|13|NA|TRBJ2-4
TGTGCCAGCAGCTTACGTCAGGGTGGAGATCAGTACTTC
CASSLRQGGDQYF
>TRBV5-1|NA|14|TRBD1|TRBJ2-7
TGCGCCAGCAGCCACCGGGACAGCTCCTACGAGCAGTACTTC
CASSHRDSSYEQYF
>TRBV5-1|NA|15|TRBD2|TRBJ2-7
TGCGCCAGCAGCTTGGCCTCTAGCGGGAGAAACGAGCAGTACTTC
CASSLASSGRNEQYF
>TRBV11-2|NA|14|NA|TRBJ1-1
TGTGCCAGCAGCTTAAAGGGAGGGCCCACTGAAGCTTTCTTT
CASSLKGGPTEAFF
>TRBV4-2|NA|18|TRBD1|TRBJ1-4
TGTGCCAGCAGCCCTATGGGGACAGGGGCCGCAACTAATGAAAAACTGTTTTTT
CASSPMGTGAATNEKLFF
>TRBV6-5|NA|15|TRBD1|TRBJ1-6
TGTGCCAGCAGTCTTACCAGGGGGGCTAATTCACCCCTCCACTTT
CASSLTRGANSPLHF
>TRBV10-1|NA|12|NA|TRBJ2-5
TGCGCCAGCAGTGGAAACAGAGAGACCCAGTACTTC
CASSGNRETQYF
>TRBV19|NA|14|NA|TRBJ1-2
TGTGCCAGTAAGGACATGGGGCCGGGCTATGGCTACACCTTC
CASKDMGPGYGYTF
>TRBV27|few|17|TRBD2|TRBJ2-2
TGTGCCAGCAGTTTCTTTGGTAGTAGCGGGGCCTCCGGGGAGCTGTTTTTT
CASSFFGSSGASGELFF
>TRBV13|NA|15|NA|TRBJ1-2
TGTGCCAGCAGCTTACCTTCCAGGGCTAACTATGGCTACACCTTC
CASSLPSRANYGYTF
>TRBV7-9|NA|13|NA|TRBJ1-2
TGTGCCAGCAGCTTGCAGGATTTCTATGGCTACACCTTC
CASSLQDFYGYTF
>TRBV4-1|NA|15|NA|TRBJ1-5
TGCGCCAGCAGCACCACGGACAGTTGGGCCCAGCCCCAGCATTTT
CASSTTDSWAQPQHF
>TRBV19|NA|15|NA|TRBJ1-2
TGTGCCAGTAGTATAGTGACCGCGGCTAACTATGGCTACACCTTC
CASSIVTAANYGYTF
>TRBV6-6|NA|15|NA|TRBJ2-2
TGTGCCAGCAGTAACGGGGGAGGGAACACCGGGGAGCTGTTTTTT
CASSNGGGNTGELFF